This TCR beta chain was captured in a study of T cells in narcolepsy. Turning to the study itself: Enrolled donors included narcolepsy type 1 or type 2 patients and healthy controls. Regarding the study as a whole: Reportedly, autoreactive clonotypes were serially detected in patients' blood but not controls'. Comparing one patient's CSF and blood CD4+ clonotypes highlighted HCRT- and TRIB2-specific autoreactive clonotypes.

The method was immunoSEQ multiplex PCR; TCRdb's version includes in-frame clones alone and lacks a portion of them. The repertoire holds under 40,000 clones, with around 83% as singletons. Germline loops: CDR1 MDHEN, CDR2 SYDVKM. The CDR3 covers 13 residues. V dropped 2 bases and J dropped 7 bases, with 12 bases sitting between them. About this clone itself: What it binds is not known.

Sequenced sample: memory (CD45RA-) CD4+ T cells from blood. The V gene is TRBV28, the J gene TRBJ2-7; D may be TRBD1 (5 bases). The source of this sequence is a human donor in good health. The CDR3 coding sequence is TGTGCCAGCAGTTTAGGACACCTGAGGGAGCAGTACTTC. This translates into CASSLGHLREQYF.